This T cell receptor (beta chain) was retrieved from a study of primary melanoma T cells and metastatic recurrence. Study at large: Tumors were T2–T4 primary melanomas thicker than 1 mm.

Clones were sequenced by immunoSEQ multiplex PCR, and TCRdb holds only the in-frame ones, with some missing. The sample shows some 130 clones, 75% to 95% of them seen only once. The sequenced sample consisted of melanoma tumor tissue. This sequence was found in a human donor with melanoma.

The chain's CDR3 is CASSLMVGTGELFF. The CDR3 DNA follows: TGTGCCAGCAGCTTAATGGTCGGGACCGGGGAGCTGTTTTTT. This chain links TRBV11-3 with TRBJ2-2; D not resolved. The CDR3 runs to 14 residues. Germline V gene lookup returns CDR1 SGHNT and CDR2 YENEEA. V gave up 2 bases and J gave up 5 bases, with 9 bases separating them.